This T cell receptor (beta chain) was captured by sequencing in a study of T cells after yellow fever vaccination. Study-wide context: Libraries from low-cell-number fractions were prepared with the SMART-Seq v4 Ultra Low Input RNA kit.

Between the trimmed V and J ends, which lost 0 bases and 2 bases, there was a span of 20 bases. This CDR3 is built from 17 residues. CDR1 is DFQATT and CDR2 is SNEGSKA in the germline V gene (reference sequence). A word on this clonotype: The antigen is undetermined.

Study results and limitations: Reappearance after the booster was observed for most primary-vaccination clones (96% CD4, about 90% CD8).

A process of 5'RACE template switching, which added a universal primer site and UMIs, was used to make TCR cDNA. TCRdb itself ran the 5' RACE reads through MiXCR, one entry per CDR3 protein. This repertoire shows nearly 550,000 distinct CDR3 sequences, about 19% found once; its top ten account for roughly 13%. The clonotype was recovered from a man younger than 45 who received the YFV17D yellow fever vaccine. V gene TRBV20-1 combines with J gene TRBJ2-7; D possibly corresponds to TRBD1 (10 bases). Sequencing used PBMCs, obtained 15 days after the yellow fever booster vaccination. The CDR3 loop reads CSARDRDRGLAPYEQYF. The CDR3 region has the DNA TGCAGTGCTAGAGACCGGGACAGGGGACTAGCCCCCTACGAGCAGTACTTC.